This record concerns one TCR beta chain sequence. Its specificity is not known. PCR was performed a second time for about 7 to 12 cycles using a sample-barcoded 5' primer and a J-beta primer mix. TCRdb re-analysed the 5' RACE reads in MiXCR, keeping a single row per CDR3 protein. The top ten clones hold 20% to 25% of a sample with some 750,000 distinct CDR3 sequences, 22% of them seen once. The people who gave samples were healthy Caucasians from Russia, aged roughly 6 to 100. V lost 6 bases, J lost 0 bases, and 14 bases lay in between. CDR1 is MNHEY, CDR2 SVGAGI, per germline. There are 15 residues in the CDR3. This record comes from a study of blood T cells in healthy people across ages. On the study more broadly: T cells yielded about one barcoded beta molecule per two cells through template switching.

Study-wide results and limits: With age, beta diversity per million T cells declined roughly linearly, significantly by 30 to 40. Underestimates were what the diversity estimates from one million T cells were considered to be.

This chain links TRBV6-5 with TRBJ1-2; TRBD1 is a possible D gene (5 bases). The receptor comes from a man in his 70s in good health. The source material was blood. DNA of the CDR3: TGTGCCAGCAGCCGGCGACAGATGTCTAACTATGGCTACACCTTC. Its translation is CASSRRQMSNYGYTF.